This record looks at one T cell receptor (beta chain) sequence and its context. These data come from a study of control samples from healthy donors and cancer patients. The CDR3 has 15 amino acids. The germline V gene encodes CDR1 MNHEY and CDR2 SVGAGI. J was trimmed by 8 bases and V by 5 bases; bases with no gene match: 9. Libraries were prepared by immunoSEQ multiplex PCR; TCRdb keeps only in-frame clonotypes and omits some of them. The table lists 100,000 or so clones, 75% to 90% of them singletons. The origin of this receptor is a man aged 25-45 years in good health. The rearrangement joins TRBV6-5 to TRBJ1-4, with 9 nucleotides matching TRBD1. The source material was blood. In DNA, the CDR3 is TGTGCCAGCAGTCCCTCCGGGACAGGGAGGGAAAAACTGTTTTTT. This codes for CASSPSGTGREKLFF.